This T cell receptor (beta chain) was documented in a study of blood T cell repertoires in COVID-19. For the study at large: Researchers got acute and convalescent COVID-19 samples from the United States, Italy and Spain. The cDNA or gDNA used as material had been derived from T cells, B-cell-depleted T cells, or PBMCs.

Per germline, CDR1 SGHAT and CDR2 FQNNGV. Between the trimmed V and J ends, which lost 2 bases and 4 bases, there was a span of 11 bases. The CDR3 is made up of 14 amino acids. Original data processing: Nucleated cell number was recorded as an estimate derived from reference gene primer amplification. TCRdb's table, derived via immunoSEQ multiplex PCR, lists solely in-frame clones and lacks some. The V and J calls and clone size come from that table; D and trimming were worked out from the DNA. Of over 85,000 clones in the sample, just over 85% were seen once. What was sequenced was peripheral blood. The source is a woman between 70 and 85 years old with acute or convalescent COVID-19. V and J are TRBV11-2 and TRBJ1-2; a possible D gene is TRBD1 (6 bases). The CDR3 nucleotides read TGTGCCAGCAGCTTACGGACAGCGGTCTATGGCTACACCTTC. This translates into CASSLRTAVYGYTF.